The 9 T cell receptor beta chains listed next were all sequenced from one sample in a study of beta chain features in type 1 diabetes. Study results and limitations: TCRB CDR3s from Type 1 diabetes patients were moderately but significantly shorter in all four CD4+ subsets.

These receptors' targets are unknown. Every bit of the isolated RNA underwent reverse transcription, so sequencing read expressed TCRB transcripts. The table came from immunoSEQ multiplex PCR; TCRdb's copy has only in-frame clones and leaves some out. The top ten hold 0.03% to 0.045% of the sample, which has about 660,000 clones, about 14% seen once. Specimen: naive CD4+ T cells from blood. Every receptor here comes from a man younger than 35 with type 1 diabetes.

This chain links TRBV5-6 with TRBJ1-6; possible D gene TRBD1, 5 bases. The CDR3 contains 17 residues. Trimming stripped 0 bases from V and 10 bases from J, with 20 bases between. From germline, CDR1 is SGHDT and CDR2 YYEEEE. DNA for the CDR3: TGTGCCAGCAGCTTGGAGGGCCAGGGCGTAGGTGGATCACCCCTCCACTTT. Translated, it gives CASSLEGQGVGGSPLHF.

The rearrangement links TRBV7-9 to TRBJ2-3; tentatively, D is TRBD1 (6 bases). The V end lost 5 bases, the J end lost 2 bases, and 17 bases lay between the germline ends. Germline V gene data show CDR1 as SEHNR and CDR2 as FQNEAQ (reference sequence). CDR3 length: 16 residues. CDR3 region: CASSPRRGQYTDTQYF. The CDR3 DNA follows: TGTGCCAGCAGCCCGCGCAGGGGCCAGTACACAGATACGCAGTATTTT.

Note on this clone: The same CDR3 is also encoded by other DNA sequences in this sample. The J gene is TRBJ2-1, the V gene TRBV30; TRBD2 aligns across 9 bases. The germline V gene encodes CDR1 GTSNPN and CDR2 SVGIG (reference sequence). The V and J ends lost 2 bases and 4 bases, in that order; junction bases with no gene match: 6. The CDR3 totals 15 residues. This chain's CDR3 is CAWSRGLALYNEQFF. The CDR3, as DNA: TGTGCCTGGAGTCGTGGACTAGCGCTTTACAATGAGCAGTTCTTC.

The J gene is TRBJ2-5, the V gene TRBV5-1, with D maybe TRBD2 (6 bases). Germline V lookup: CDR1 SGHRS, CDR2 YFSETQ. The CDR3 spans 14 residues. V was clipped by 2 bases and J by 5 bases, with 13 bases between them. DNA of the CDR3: TGCGCCAGCAGCTTTGGGCATCGGGGGGAGACCCAGTACTTC. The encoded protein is CASSFGHRGETQYF.

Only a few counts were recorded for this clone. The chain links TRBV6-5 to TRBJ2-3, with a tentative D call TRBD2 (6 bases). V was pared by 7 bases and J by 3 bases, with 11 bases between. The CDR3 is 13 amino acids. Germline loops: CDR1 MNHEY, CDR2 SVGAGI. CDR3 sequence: CASTLGGTDTQYF. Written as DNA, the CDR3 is TGTGCCAGCACCCTCGGGGGAACAGATACGCAGTATTTT.

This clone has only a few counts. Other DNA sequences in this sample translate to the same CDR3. The CDR3 loop reads CASSRDGYNEQFF. The CDR3 region has the DNA TGTGCCAGCAGCCGGGACGGATACAATGAGCAGTTCTTC. This chain links TRBV6-5 with TRBJ2-1; either TRBD1 or TRBD2 may fit D (5 bases each). V lost 6 bases to trimming and J lost 4 bases, with 10 bases between them. Germline V gene lookup returns CDR1 MNHEY and CDR2 SVGAGI. CDR3 length equals 13 residues.

CDR3 sequence: CASSEASLNTGELFF. The CDR3 DNA reads TGTGCCAGCAGTGAAGCCAGCCTGAACACCGGGGAGCTGTTTTTT. The chain is built from TRBV25-1 and TRBJ2-2; no definite D call. Looked up from germline, CDR1 is MGHDK and CDR2 is SYGVNS. Trimming took 2 bases from V and 1 from J, leaving 8 bases between them. The length of the CDR3 is 15 residues.

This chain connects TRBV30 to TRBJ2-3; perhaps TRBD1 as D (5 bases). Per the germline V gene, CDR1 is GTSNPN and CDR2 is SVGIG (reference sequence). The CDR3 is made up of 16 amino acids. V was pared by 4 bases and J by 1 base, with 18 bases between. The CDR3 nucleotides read TGTGCCTGGACCAAGGCGAGGACAAGACGCACAGATACGCAGTATTTT. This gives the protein CAWTKARTRRTDTQYF.

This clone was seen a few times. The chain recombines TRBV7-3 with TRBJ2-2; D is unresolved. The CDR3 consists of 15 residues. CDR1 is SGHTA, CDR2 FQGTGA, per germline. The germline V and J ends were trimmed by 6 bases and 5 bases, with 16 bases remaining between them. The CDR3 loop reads CASSPTGLYTGELFF. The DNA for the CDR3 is TGTGCCAGCAGTCCGACTGGTCTATATACCGGGGAGCTGTTTTTT.